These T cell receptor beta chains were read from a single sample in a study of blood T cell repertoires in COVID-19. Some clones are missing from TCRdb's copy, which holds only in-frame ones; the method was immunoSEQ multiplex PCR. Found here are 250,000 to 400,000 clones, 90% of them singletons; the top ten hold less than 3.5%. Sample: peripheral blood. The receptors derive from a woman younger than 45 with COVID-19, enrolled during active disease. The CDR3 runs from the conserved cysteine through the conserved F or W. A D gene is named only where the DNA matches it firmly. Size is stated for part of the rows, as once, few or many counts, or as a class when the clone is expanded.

CDR3nt: TGTGCCAGCAGCCCTGGAATCTTCGAGGGTCAGCCCCAGCATTTT
CDR3aa: CASSPGIFEGQPQHF
d_gene: NA
v_gene: TRBV7-8
j_gene: TRBJ1-5
abundance: NA

CDR3nt: TGTGCCAGCAGCCAGGGACTAGGGGGGAGCGAGACCCAGTACTTC
CDR3aa: CASSQGLGGSETQYF
d_gene: TRBD2
v_gene: TRBV7-7
j_gene: TRBJ2-5
abundance: NA

CDR3nt: TGTGCCAGCAGCCACGGACGGGGGACTTCTAACTATGGCTACACCTTC
CDR3aa: CASSHGRGTSNYGYTF
d_gene: NA
v_gene: TRBV11-2
j_gene: TRBJ1-2
abundance: once

CDR3nt: TGTGCCAGCAGTCCCCGGACAGATAAGAACACTGAAGCTTTCTTT
CDR3aa: CASSPRTDKNTEAFF
d_gene: NA
v_gene: TRBV25-1
j_gene: TRBJ1-1
abundance: NA

CDR3nt: TGTGCCAGTAGTATAGGAGAGGGCTCCTACAATGAGCAGTTCTTC
CDR3aa: CASSIGEGSYNEQFF
d_gene: NA
v_gene: TRBV19
j_gene: TRBJ2-1
abundance: NA

CDR3nt: TGTGCCAGCTCACTTACAGGGAACACTGAAGCTTTCTTT
CDR3aa: CASSLTGNTEAFF
d_gene: NA
v_gene: TRBV18
j_gene: TRBJ1-1
abundance: NA

CDR3nt: TGTGCAAGTCGCCGCCTACGGGCGGGAGGTTACAATGAGCAGTTCTTC
CDR3aa: CASRRLRAGGYNEQFF
d_gene: NA
v_gene: TRBV12-2
j_gene: TRBJ2-1
abundance: NA

CDR3nt: TGTGCCAGCAGCTTAGGGCTCGCCGGGAGGGCTGAAGCTTTCTTT
CDR3aa: CASSLGLAGRAEAFF
d_gene: NA
v_gene: TRBV7-9
j_gene: TRBJ1-1
abundance: NA

CDR3nt: TGTGCCAGCAGCGGAAGGGAGCTTAACTATGGCTACACCTTC
CDR3aa: CASSGRELNYGYTF
d_gene: NA
v_gene: TRBV9
j_gene: TRBJ1-2
abundance: NA

CDR3nt: TGTGCCAGCAGCTTAGTCGGGGTCATGGAGACCCAGTACTTC
CDR3aa: CASSLVGVMETQYF
d_gene: NA
v_gene: TRBV11-2
j_gene: TRBJ2-5
abundance: NA

CDR3nt: TGCGCCAGCAGCCAAGCCCCCGCTGGGACAGGGGGTCCTACGCAGTATTTT
CDR3aa: CASSQAPAGTGGPTQYF
d_gene: TRBD1
v_gene: TRBV4-1
j_gene: TRBJ2-3
abundance: NA

CDR3nt: TGTGCCAGCAGCTTCGGAGGGGCTGTAAACACTGAAGCTTTCTTT
CDR3aa: CASSFGGAVNTEAFF
d_gene: NA
v_gene: TRBV11-1
j_gene: TRBJ1-1
abundance: NA

CDR3nt: TGCAGTGCTAGCGGTGACTACGAGCAGTACTTC
CDR3aa: CSASGDYEQYF
d_gene: NA
v_gene: TRBV20-1
j_gene: TRBJ2-7
abundance: NA

CDR3nt: TGTGCCACCAGTGACTACCAAACAGGTAGCGAGCAGTACTTC
CDR3aa: CATSDYQTGSEQYF
d_gene: NA
v_gene: TRBV24-1
j_gene: TRBJ2-7
abundance: NA

CDR3nt: TGCAGTGCTAGTGAGGGGGCTAAAACGACGGGCTACACCTTC
CDR3aa: CSASEGAKTTGYTF
d_gene: TRBD1
v_gene: TRBV20-1
j_gene: TRBJ1-2
abundance: NA

CDR3nt: TGTGCCAGCAGCTTGGAGACAGGGTTCGGCACAGATACGCAGTATTTT
CDR3aa: CASSLETGFGTDTQYF
d_gene: TRBD1
v_gene: TRBV11-1
j_gene: TRBJ2-3
abundance: NA

CDR3nt: TGTGCCACCAGTGATTTTTTCCTCACTAGCGGGAGTATCAATGAGCAGTTCTTC
CDR3aa: CATSDFFLTSGSINEQFF
d_gene: TRBD2
v_gene: TRBV24-1
j_gene: TRBJ2-1
abundance: NA

CDR3nt: TGTGCCAGCAGCTTAGAGCTGAATCAGCCCCAGCATTTT
CDR3aa: CASSLELNQPQHF
d_gene: NA
v_gene: TRBV7-2
j_gene: TRBJ1-5
abundance: many

CDR3nt: TGTGCCAGTAGTATCAGCGGGAACTCCTACGAGCAGTACTTC
CDR3aa: CASSISGNSYEQYF
d_gene: TRBD2
v_gene: TRBV19
j_gene: TRBJ2-7
abundance: once

CDR3nt: TGTGCCATCCACCGGACAGGGGCGACCGGGGAGCTGTTTTTT
CDR3aa: CAIHRTGATGELFF
d_gene: TRBD1
v_gene: TRBV28
j_gene: TRBJ2-2
abundance: NA

CDR3nt: TGTGCCAGCAGTTACCCGACTAGCGGGAGTGAAGATACGCAGTATTTT
CDR3aa: CASSYPTSGSEDTQYF
d_gene: TRBD2
v_gene: TRBV6-6
j_gene: TRBJ2-3
abundance: few

CDR3nt: TGTGCAAGTCGTTTAGGACAGAGTGAAGCTTTCTTT
CDR3aa: CASRLGQSEAFF
d_gene: NA
v_gene: TRBV12-2
j_gene: TRBJ1-1
abundance: NA

CDR3nt: TGTGCCAGCAGGGTAGCGACCGTCTCCTACAATGAGCAGTTCTTC
CDR3aa: CASRVATVSYNEQFF
d_gene: NA
v_gene: TRBV27
j_gene: TRBJ2-1
abundance: NA

CDR3nt: TGTGCCAGCAGTTACTCCTCCAACACTGAAGCTTTCTTT
CDR3aa: CASSYSSNTEAFF
d_gene: NA
v_gene: TRBV6-6
j_gene: TRBJ1-1
abundance: NA

CDR3nt: TGTGCCACCAGCAGAGATGGACAGGGGGCTAACTATGGCTACACCTTC
CDR3aa: CATSRDGQGANYGYTF
d_gene: TRBD1
v_gene: TRBV15
j_gene: TRBJ1-2
abundance: NA

CDR3nt: TGTGCCAGCAGCGCTCTATCCGGGACTAGCCGAGTCTACGAGCAGTACTTC
CDR3aa: CASSALSGTSRVYEQYF
d_gene: TRBD2
v_gene: TRBV11-2
j_gene: TRBJ2-7
abundance: NA

CDR3nt: TGTGCCAGCAGTGAAACTTTTGGACAGAGGAGCAATCAGCCCCAGCATTTT
CDR3aa: CASSETFGQRSNQPQHF
d_gene: NA
v_gene: TRBV6-1
j_gene: TRBJ1-5
abundance: NA